The sequence of this T cell receptor (beta chain) was determined in a study of cytotoxic CD8 clonotypes in ibrutinib-treated CLL. The wider study: Samples yielded averages of roughly 250,000 productive templates and around 99,000 productive rearrangements.

Trimming pared 2 bases from V and 2 bases from J, leaving 9 bases between. The CDR3 is 14 residues long. The germline gives CDR1 LNHDA, CDR2 SQIVND (reference sequence). Regarding this clone: The identical CDR3 is also encoded by other nucleotide sequences in the sample.

Clones were read by immunoSEQ multiplex PCR, and TCRdb kept only the in-frame ones, dropping some. The data hold 30,000 or so clones, with less than 75% observed a single time. Sample: PBMCs, taken before ibrutinib treatment. V is TRBV19 and J is TRBJ1-2, with D possibly TRBD1 on 6 matching bases. This TCR was sampled from a human donor with chronic lymphocytic leukemia. The CDR3 loop is CASSINRENYGYTF. Here the CDR3 DNA reads TGTGCCAGTAGTATAAACAGGGAAAACTATGGCTACACCTTC.